This T cell receptor beta chain was sequenced for a study of OX40 agonist ivuxolimab in advanced cancers. General study findings and limits: The expanded peripheral T cells' antigen specificity was not determined.

This table comes from immunoSEQ multiplex PCR, and its TCRdb copy is limited to in-frame clones, with some not included. This table holds tens of thousands of clones, around 80% found once. It was autoimmune disease history or systemic immunosuppression that excluded patients. Details on this clone: Antigen specificity is unknown.

The sequence derives from an adult with an advanced solid tumor such as melanoma, head and neck, liver or kidney cancer. This specimen consisted of CD4+ or CD8+ T cells sorted from blood, obtained in a trial of the OX40 agonist ivuxolimab.

The CDR3 loop reads CASSFLQGEQYF. In nucleotides, the CDR3 is TGTGCCAGCAGCTTTTTACAGGGAGAGCAGTACTTC. The chain joins TRBV7-9 to TRBJ2-7; maybe TRBD1 (6 bases). The V gene's germline CDR1 is SEHNR and CDR2 FQNEAQ (reference sequence). The ends were cut back, 3 bases at V and 7 bases at J, with 10 bases in the middle. This CDR3 contains 12 residues.